This T cell receptor beta chain was recovered during a study of vaccination and CD4 T cells after COVID-19. Study context: Post-vaccine sampling followed dose two by a median about 69 days (range 14 to 241). Cells were stimulated with overlapping spike peptide pools from SARS-CoV-2, HCoV-NL63, HCoV-OC43 and HCoV-229E.

This clonotype appeared a few times. The antigen is unknown. CDR3 length: 16 amino acids. J was trimmed by 3 bases and V by 4 bases; bases with no gene match: 12. Germline assignment: CDR1 MNHNS and CDR2 SASEGT. Cultured CD4+ T-cell DNA underwent Oncomine TCR Beta short-read sequencing. TCRdb recomputed calls from the PCR reads with MiXCR, one row per CDR3 protein. This table holds approximately 20,000 distinct CDR3 sequences, about 45% found once. Treatment defined: approximately nine-day PBMC culture with coronavirus spike peptide pools or control peptides (ViraFEST assay). Peptide pools at roughly 10 ug/ml, together with 7.5 to 10 IU/ml IL-2, were added to cultures of approximately 2 million PBMCs per well. The study, taken as a whole, reports: Only post-vaccination samples contained a median 86.3% of the reactive clones in convalescent patients.

This chain links TRBV6-1 with TRBJ2-7; TRBD2 agrees at 7 bases. The sequence came from a human donor who had recovered from COVID-19. The source was CD4+ T cells from blood, cultured in vitro, collected after SARS-CoV-2 vaccination. This CDR3 is CASSGNRASGVYEQYF. CDR3 DNA sequence: TGTGCCAGCAGTGGGAATAGGGCTAGCGGAGTCTACGAGCAGTACTTC.